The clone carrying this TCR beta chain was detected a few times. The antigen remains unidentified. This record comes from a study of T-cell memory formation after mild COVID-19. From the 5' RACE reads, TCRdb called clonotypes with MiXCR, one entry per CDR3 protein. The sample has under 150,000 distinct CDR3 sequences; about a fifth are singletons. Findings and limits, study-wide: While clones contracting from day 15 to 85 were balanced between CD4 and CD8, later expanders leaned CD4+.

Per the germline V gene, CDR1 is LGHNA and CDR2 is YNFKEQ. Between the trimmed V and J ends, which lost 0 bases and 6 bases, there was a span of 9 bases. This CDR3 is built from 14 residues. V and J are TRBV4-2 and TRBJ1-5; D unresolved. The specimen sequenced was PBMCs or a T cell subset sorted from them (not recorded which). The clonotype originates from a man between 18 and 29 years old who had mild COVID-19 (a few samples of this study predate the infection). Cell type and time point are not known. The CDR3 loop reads CASSQESLAQPQHF. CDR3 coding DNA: TGTGCCAGCAGCCAAGAGTCCCTGGCTCAGCCCCAGCATTTT.